These 30 T cell receptor beta chains originate from one sample sequenced in a study of blood T cell repertoires in COVID-19 (dated by TCRdb to about 2020). Receptor libraries were prepared by the immunoSEQ multiplex PCR assay. In TCRdb, the immuneACCESS table is reduced to in-frame sequences with V and J assigned. These tables do not hold every clone; where another copy was compared, an unresolved V gene accounts for under half, and the others remain unexplained. The sample includes approximately 94,000 clones, with 80% to 95% observed a single time. Over 3.5% of the sample is held by the ten biggest clonotypes. Source material: peripheral blood. The receptors stem from a woman aged 45-65 years in a cohort sampled during active COVID-19.

This clone was seen just once. The J gene is TRBJ2-7, the V gene TRBV28; unclear D gene. This CDR3 is built from 14 residues. Deletions cut 1 base from V and 3 bases from J, with 10 bases between. Germline CDR1 reads MDHEN; CDR2 reads SYDVKM. The CDR3 region is CASSLLAVGYEQYF. The CDR3 DNA sequence: TGTGCCAGCAGTTTATTAGCAGTGGGCTACGAGCAGTACTTC.

This chain's CDR3 is CASAEDSLPNSYTF. The CDR3 DNA follows: TGTGCCAGCGCCGAGGACAGCTTGCCTAACAGCTACACCTTC. The genes are TRBV6-5 and TRBJ1-2, with D possibly matching TRBD1 (6 bases). Germline CDR1 and CDR2: MNHEY and SVGAGI. Trimming took off 8 bases at V and 9 bases at J, with 22 bases between the two ends. CDR3 length equals 14 residues.

This sequence joins TRBV19 and TRBJ2-5; 7 bases align to TRBD1. Germline CDR1 is LNHDA and CDR2 is SQIVND (reference sequence). CDR3 length equals 14 residues. Trimming took 5 bases from V and 4 from J; bases not matched to a gene: 7. CDR3: CASSADRVGETQYF. CDR3 nucleotides: TGTGCCAGTAGTGCCGACAGGGTCGGAGAGACCCAGTACTTC.

The rearrangement joins TRBV19 to TRBJ1-1; 7 bases map to TRBD1. This CDR3 is built from 13 residues. Germline CDR1 reads LNHDA; CDR2 reads SQIVND (reference sequence). V shed 5 bases, J shed 3 bases, and the junction held 3 bases outside the gene matches. The CDR3 nucleotides are TGTGCCAGTAGTGCCGACAGGGACACTGAAGCTTTCTTT. Amino acid sequence: CASSADRDTEAFF.

The chain links TRBV19 to TRBJ2-5, with a weak D call TRBD2 (7 bases). The V end was cut by 5 bases, the J end by 5 bases, with 21 bases between. CDR1 LNHDA and CDR2 SQIVND come from the germline V gene (reference sequence). CDR3 size: 16 residues. The CDR3 DNA reads as TGTGCCAGTAGTCATGGGGGGGCTCCACCGTCGGAGACCCAGTACTTC. Amino acids: CASSHGGAPPSETQYF.

The CDR3 spells CASSFKTGGTTEAFF. The CDR3 DNA follows: TGCGCCAGCAGCTTTAAGACAGGGGGTACCACTGAAGCTTTCTTT. The rearrangement links TRBV5-1 to TRBJ1-1; 9 bases match TRBD1. Trimming cost V 2 bases and J 4 bases; bases outside gene matches: 6. The CDR3 consists of 15 residues. Looked up from germline, CDR1 is SGHRS and CDR2 is YFSETQ.

This chain links TRBV2 with TRBJ1-6; D remains unclear. Germline assignment: CDR1 SNHLY and CDR2 FYNNEI. The CDR3 sequence is 14 residues long. The V end was cut by 9 bases, the J end by 4 bases, with 13 bases between. The CDR3 loop reads CASTYDNYNSPLHF. The DNA of the CDR3 is TGTGCCAGTACGTACGACAATTATAATTCACCCCTCCACTTT.

The chain joins TRBV6-5 to TRBJ1-2, with D possibly TRBD1 on 5 matching bases. There are 12 residues in the CDR3. V lost 4 bases, J lost 4 bases, and 7 bases lay in between. In germline, CDR1 is MNHEY, CDR2 SVGAGI. The CDR3 region is CASSSGLYGYTF. In DNA form, the CDR3 reads TGTGCCAGCAGTTCAGGGCTCTATGGCTACACCTTC.

The CDR3 bases are TGCGCCAGCAGTCAATTCCTCAGAAACAGGGCAACAGATACGCAGTATTTT. Protein sequence: CASSQFLRNRATDTQYF. The rearrangement uses TRBV23-1 and TRBJ2-3, with a possible D match to TRBD1 (6 bases). Being an ORF, TRBV23-1 has a function that is uncertain. The V and J ends lost 1 base and 3 bases respectively, with 17 bases between them. This CDR3 region has 17 residues.

The V gene is TRBV5-1, the J gene TRBJ2-3; 9 bases agree with TRBD2. Per germline, CDR1 SGHRS and CDR2 YFSETQ. J gave up 5 bases and V 0 bases, and 7 bases lay outside the gene matches. This CDR3 spans 16 amino acids. In nucleotides, the CDR3 is TGCGCCAGCAGCTTGGCATTAGCGGGGGTCGGAGATACGCAGTATTTT. Residues: CASSLALAGVGDTQYF.

This rearrangement joins TRBV4-1 to TRBJ2-5, with D possibly matching TRBD2 (7 bases). The CDR3 extends over 13 amino acids. The germline V and J ends were trimmed by 3 bases and 5 bases, with 10 bases remaining between them. The germline V gene has CDR1 MGHRA and CDR2 YSYEKL. In nucleotides, the CDR3 is TGCGCCAGCAGCCAGGCGGGGGCGGAGACCCAGTACTTC. Its translation: CASSQAGAETQYF.

The chain links TRBV28 to TRBJ2-7; 8 bases agree with TRBD1. Germline V lookup: CDR1 MDHEN, CDR2 SYDVKM. The ends lost 5 bases at V and 2 bases at J; junction bases unmatched: 5. The CDR3 extends over 14 amino acids. The CDR3 DNA reads TGTGCCAGCAGTAGGGGACAGGAGACCTACGAGCAGTACTTC. As protein: CASSRGQETYEQYF. Full variable domain (rest looked up from reference TRBV28 and TRBJ2-7): DVKVTQSSRYLVKRTGEKVFLECVQDMDHENMFWYRQDPGLGLRLIYFSYDVKMKEKGDIPEGYSVSREKKERFSLILESASTNQTSMYLCASSRGQETYEQYFGPGTRLTVT.

The rearrangement joins TRBV5-1 to TRBJ2-7; TRBD1 might be the D (7 bases). This CDR3 has 18 amino acids. Germline CDR1 reads SGHRS; CDR2 reads YFSETQ. V was trimmed by 0 bases and J by 0 bases, leaving 19 bases between them. The CDR3 reads CASSLASGGSTSSYEQYF. CDR3 sequence (DNA): TGCGCCAGCAGCTTGGCTTCAGGGGGGAGCACGAGCTCCTACGAGCAGTACTTC.

The chain has TRBV10-3 and TRBJ2-2, with a tentative D call TRBD1 (6 bases). Trimming removed 10 bases from V and 6 bases from J, with 15 bases in between. The CDR3 runs to 13 residues. Germline V gene sequence: CDR1 ENHRY, CDR2 SYGVKD. CDR3 coding DNA: TGTGCCACCCAGGGGCAGGCAGCCGGGGAGCTGTTTTTT. Amino acids: CATQGQAAGELFF.

The chain couples TRBV27 to TRBJ2-7, with D possibly TRBD1 on 5 matching bases. Germline CDR1 and CDR2: MNHEY and SMNVEV (reference sequence). The CDR3 loop spans 14 amino acids. Trimming took 2 bases from V and 2 from J, leaving 10 bases between them. The CDR3 bases are TGTGCCAGCAGTTTAAGGCAGGGCCCCTACGAGCAGTACTTC. Its translation: CASSLRQGPYEQYF.

This rearrangement joins TRBV6-5 to TRBJ2-1; 8 nucleotides agree with TRBD2. This CDR3 contains 14 residues. V shed 7 bases, J shed 7 bases, and the junction held 9 bases outside the gene matches. CDR1 and CDR2 (germline): MNHEY, SVGAGI. Here the CDR3 DNA reads TGTGCCAGCAAAAGCGGGGGATATACAAATGAGCAGTTCTTC. Residues: CASKSGGYTNEQFF.

This clone is a singleton in its sample. The chain links TRBV9 to TRBJ1-6, with D hard to call. Per germline, CDR1 SGDLS and CDR2 YYNGEE. V dropped 4 bases and J dropped 6 bases, with 11 bases sitting between them. The CDR3 contains 14 residues. The CDR3 spells CASSLRHGNSPLHF. The DNA of the CDR3 is TGTGCCAGCAGCCTCCGACACGGTAATTCACCCCTCCACTTT.

V usage is TRBV11-2 and J usage is TRBJ2-1, with 9 bases matching TRBD2. Germline V gives CDR1 SGHAT, CDR2 FQNNGV. V was clipped by 1 base and J by 9 bases; unmatched bases: 4. This CDR3 region has 14 residues. This CDR3 reads CASSLASGGFEQFF. The CDR3 DNA reads as TGTGCCAGCAGCTTAGCCAGCGGGGGGTTTGAGCAGTTCTTC. Variable domain in full (rest from reference TRBV11-2 and TRBJ2-1): EAGVAQSPRYKIIEKRQSVAFWCNPISGHATLYWYQQILGQGPKLLIQFQNNGVVDDSQLPKDRFSAERLKGVDSTLKIQPAKLEDSAVYLCASSLASGGFEQFFGPGTRLTVL.

V gene TRBV6-5 combines with J gene TRBJ1-1; D might be TRBD1 (5 bases). The CDR3 is 14 amino acids. Deletions cut 6 bases from V and 1 base from J, with 12 bases between. Per the germline V gene, CDR1 is MNHEY and CDR2 is SVGAGI. CDR3 amino acids: CASSLPQGNTEAFF. The DNA of the CDR3 is TGTGCCAGCAGCCTACCCCAGGGGAACACTGAAGCTTTCTTT.

V and J are TRBV30 and TRBJ1-1; 9 bases fit TRBD1. The CDR3 covers 13 residues. Unmatched junction bases numbered 1, after V lost 4 bases and J lost 1 base. CDR1 is GTSNPN, CDR2 SVGIG, per germline (reference sequence). The CDR3 coding sequence is TGTGCCTGGACGGACAGGGGGAACACTGAAGCTTTCTTT. Its protein product is CAWTDRGNTEAFF.

This clone was picked up one time. The chain employs TRBV24-1 and TRBJ1-5, with D unresolved. CDR1 KGHDR and CDR2 SFDVKD come from the germline V gene. The V end lost 4 bases, the J end lost 4 bases, and 13 bases lay between the germline ends. The CDR3 consists of 15 residues. The CDR3 nucleotides are TGTGCCACCAGTGACCCCGGGTCCGGGAATCAGCCCCAGCATTTT. This sequence encodes CATSDPGSGNQPQHF.

The chain joins TRBV2 to TRBJ2-5; 14 bases map to TRBD2. Germline-derived CDR1 and CDR2 are SNHLY and FYNNEI. With 9 bases clipped from V and 5 bases from J, the junction kept 2 bases outside the gene matches. CDR3 size: 13 residues. The CDR3 sequence is CASRTSGGETQYF. The CDR3 region has the DNA TGTGCCAGTAGGACTAGCGGGGGGGAGACCCAGTACTTC.

The chain recombines TRBV6-6 with TRBJ2-2; 7 bases line up with TRBD1. This CDR3 comprises 15 residues. Trimming cost V 6 bases and J 2 bases; bases outside gene matches: 6. Germline V lookup: CDR1 MNHNY, CDR2 SVGAGI (reference sequence). The CDR3 sequence is CASSLGQTNTGELFF. The CDR3 DNA sequence: TGTGCCAGCAGCTTGGGACAGACTAACACCGGGGAGCTGTTTTTT.

The CDR3 protein is CSVEWYTGGGSYEQYF. The CDR3 coding sequence is TGCAGCGTTGAGTGGTATACAGGGGGGGGATCCTACGAGCAGTACTTC. V is TRBV29-1 and J is TRBJ2-7; tentatively, D is TRBD1 (8 bases). The CDR3 has 16 residues. Per the germline V gene, CDR1 is SQVTM and CDR2 is ANQGSEA. V was shortened by 3 bases and J by 1 base, with 19 bases between the two germline ends.

There are a few counts of this clone. The CDR3 bases are TGTGCCAGCAGTTCCGACAGCGGGGGGGGTATCAGGAAGCAGTTCTTC. This sequence encodes CASSSDSGGGIRKQFF. The J gene is TRBJ2-1, the V gene TRBV6-5; 10 nucleotides line up with TRBD2. Germline V CDR1 and CDR2: MNHEY, SVGAGI. The CDR3 length is 16 residues. V was clipped by 4 bases and J by 11 bases; unmatched bases: 14.

CDR3 residues: CASSEAGWNSPLHF. The CDR3 DNA is TGTGCCAGCAGTGAGGCAGGGTGGAATTCACCCCTCCACTTT. The chain recombines TRBV25-1 with TRBJ1-6, with D possibly matching TRBD1 (5 bases). Trimming removed 3 bases at V and 7 bases at J, with 10 bases between. The CDR3 extends over 14 amino acids. CDR1 and CDR2 (germline): MGHDK, SYGVNS.

The V call is TRBV2, the J call TRBJ1-1; 7 nucleotides agree with TRBD1. The CDR3 is 13 amino acids. Trimming at V came to 6 bases and at J to 11 bases, leaving 12 bases not matched to a gene. Germline assignment: CDR1 SNHLY and CDR2 FYNNEI. In DNA, the CDR3 is TGTGCCAGCAGATTACCGACAGGGACGGCCGCTTTCTTT. It codes for CASRLPTGTAAFF.

The CDR3 loop reads CAIRGTGSPLHF. The CDR3 DNA follows: TGTGCCATCAGGGGAACGGGATCACCCCTCCACTTT. This chain joins TRBV10-3 and TRBJ1-6; D is uncertain. Looked up from germline, CDR1 is ENHRY and CDR2 is SYGVKD. Trimming took off 6 bases at V and 10 bases at J, with 10 bases between the two ends. CDR3 length: 12 residues.

The chain recombines TRBV6-6 with TRBJ2-7; 11 bases are shared with TRBD1. This CDR3 is 15 amino acids long. V lost 5 bases and J lost 1; bases outside the gene matches: 4. Germline CDR1 reads MNHNY; CDR2 reads SVGAGI (reference sequence). The CDR3: CASSPGTGGSYEQYF. CDR3 DNA: TGTGCCAGCAGTCCCGGGACAGGGGGTTCCTACGAGCAGTACTTC.

This chain joins TRBV2 and TRBJ2-7; tentatively, D is TRBD1 (6 bases). Germline-derived CDR1 and CDR2 are SNHLY and FYNNEI. V was trimmed by 2 bases and J by 4 bases, leaving 12 bases between them. The CDR3 runs 14 residues. DNA of the CDR3: TGTGCCAGCAGTGAATCTGGCCAGGGGTACGAGCAGTACTTC. Its translation: CASSESGQGYEQYF.